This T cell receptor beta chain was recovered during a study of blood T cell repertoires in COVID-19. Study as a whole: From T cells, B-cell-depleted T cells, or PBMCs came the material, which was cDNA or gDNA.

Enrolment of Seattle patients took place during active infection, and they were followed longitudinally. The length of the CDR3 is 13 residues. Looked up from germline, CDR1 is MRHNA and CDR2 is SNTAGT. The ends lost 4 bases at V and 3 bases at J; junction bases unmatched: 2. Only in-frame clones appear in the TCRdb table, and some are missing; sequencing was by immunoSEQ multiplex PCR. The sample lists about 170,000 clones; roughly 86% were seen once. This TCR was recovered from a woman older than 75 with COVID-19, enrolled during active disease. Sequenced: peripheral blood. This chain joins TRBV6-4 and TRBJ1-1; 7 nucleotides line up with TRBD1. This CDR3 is CASSATGDTEAFF. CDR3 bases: TGTGCCAGCAGTGCTACAGGGGACACTGAAGCTTTCTTT.